The next 27 T cell receptor beta chains were all read from a single sample in a study of blood T cell repertoires in COVID-19. Some clones are missing from TCRdb's copy, which holds only in-frame ones; the method was immunoSEQ multiplex PCR. Of 200,000 or so clones in the sample, less than 90% are singletons; the top ten hold 1.9%. The sample taken for sequencing was peripheral blood. The receptors here all came from a man aged 40-50 years with active or convalescent COVID-19.

The chain uses TRBV18 and TRBJ2-7; D is unresolved. CDR1 is KGHSH and CDR2 is LQKENI in the germline V gene. V lost 4 bases to trimming and J lost 6 bases, with 13 bases between them. This CDR3 is 13 amino acids long. The CDR3 here is CASSLSTPGEQYF. The CDR3 bases are TGTGCCAGCTCACTATCGACTCCGGGCGAGCAGTACTTC.

The chain joins TRBV5-5 to TRBJ2-1; TRBD2 agrees at 7 bases. The CDR3 is made up of 19 amino acids. Germline CDR1 reads SGHKS; CDR2 reads YYEKEE (reference sequence). The V and J ends lost 1 base and 0 bases, in that order; junction bases with no gene match: 13. CDR3 loop: CASSLSVASGRSSYNEQFF. CDR3 bases: TGTGCCAGCAGCTTGAGTGTAGCTAGCGGAAGGAGCTCCTACAATGAGCAGTTCTTC.

The V and J genes are TRBV19 and TRBJ1-1, with D maybe TRBD1 (6 bases). The length of the CDR3 is 15 residues. The germline V and J ends were trimmed by 5 bases and 5 bases, with 18 bases remaining between them. Germline V CDR1 and CDR2: LNHDA, SQIVND (reference sequence). CDR3 coding DNA: TGTGCCAGTAGTCCCTGGAAGGGGGTGAGGACTGAAGCTTTCTTT. Its translation: CASSPWKGVRTEAFF.

The chain combines TRBV27 with TRBJ2-2, with 11 bases lining up with TRBD2. CDR3 size: 15 residues. Germline CDR1 MNHEY, CDR2 SMNVEV (reference sequence). V dropped 6 bases and J dropped 3; count of bases not matched to a gene: 3. The CDR3 DNA is TGTGCCAGCAGGGATAGCGGGAGGGACACCGGGGAGCTGTTTTTT. Translation gives CASRDSGRDTGELFF.

This chain uses TRBV5-1 with TRBJ2-1; TRBD1 matches at 7 bases. Germline V gene sequence: CDR1 SGHRS, CDR2 YFSETQ. The length of the CDR3 is 14 residues. The V and J ends lost 6 bases and 8 bases, in that order; junction bases with no gene match: 11. CDR3 residues: CASIFGTASDEQFF. The CDR3 bases are TGCGCCAGCATTTTTGGGACAGCTTCTGATGAGCAGTTCTTC. Complete variable domain (other parts from reference TRBV5-1 and TRBJ2-1): KAGVTQTPRYLIKTRGQQVTLSCSPISGHRSVSWYQQTPGQGLQFLFEYFSETQRNKGNFPGRFSGRQFSNSRSEMNVSTLELGDSALYLCASIFGTASDEQFFGPGTRLTVL.

V and J are TRBV28 and TRBJ1-4; a possible D gene is TRBD1 (5 bases). Trimming stripped 6 bases from V and 6 bases from J, with 20 bases between. Per the germline V gene, CDR1 is MDHEN and CDR2 is SYDVKM. The CDR3 extends over 16 amino acids. DNA for the CDR3: TGTGCCAGCAGCTCCCGCCCCGGGGGAAGGGATGAAAAACTGTTTTTT. Translation: CASSSRPGGRDEKLFF.

This rearrangement joins TRBV19 to TRBJ2-3; unclear D gene. The germline gives CDR1 LNHDA, CDR2 SQIVND (reference sequence). Trimming cost V 4 bases and J 2 bases, with 19 bases left between them. This CDR3 is 17 amino acids long. The DNA of the CDR3 is TGTGCCAGTAGTAGGGTCCAGGATCCTTCCTTCACAGATACGCAGTATTTT. It codes for CASSRVQDPSFTDTQYF.

This rearrangement joins TRBV4-2 to TRBJ2-3, with unresolved D. V was trimmed by 0 bases and J by 1 base, leaving 5 bases between them. Per germline, CDR1 LGHNA and CDR2 YNFKEQ. CDR3 length: 14 residues. CDR3 loop: CASSQDPGTDTQYF. CDR3 DNA: TGTGCCAGCAGCCAAGATCCCGGCACAGATACGCAGTATTTT.

The gene calls are TRBV7-2 and TRBJ2-7; 9 positions match TRBD1. V gave up 3 bases and J gave up 1 base; unmatched junction bases: 4. The germline CDR1 and CDR2 sequences are SGHTA and FQGNSA. CDR3 length: 15 residues. The CDR3: CASSFSTGGSYEQYF. CDR3 DNA: TGTGCCAGCAGCTTTTCGACAGGGGGATCCTACGAGCAGTACTTC.

This clone was counted a single time. The chain links TRBV5-1 to TRBJ1-1; D perhaps matches TRBD1 (5 bases). Looked up from germline, CDR1 is SGHRS and CDR2 is YFSETQ. This CDR3 has 15 residues. The V and J ends lost 0 bases and 4 bases respectively, with 13 bases between them. The CDR3 loop reads CASSLEGRGGTEAFF. The CDR3 DNA is TGCGCCAGCAGCTTGGAGGGGAGGGGTGGCACTGAAGCTTTCTTT.

There are a few counts of this clone. This CDR3 reads CASRDRGPPLHF. The CDR3 DNA is TGTGCCAGCAGGGACAGGGGCCCACCCCTCCACTTT. The genes are TRBV6-6 and TRBJ1-6; 9 nucleotides line up with TRBD1. This CDR3 has 12 residues. Germline lookup yields CDR1 MNHNY and CDR2 SVGAGI (reference sequence). The trim removed 6 bases at V and 11 bases at J, leaving 2 bases unmatched.

This chain joins TRBV19 and TRBJ2-6, with D unresolved. The CDR3 runs to 13 residues. Germline-derived CDR1 and CDR2 are LNHDA and SQIVND (reference sequence). Deletions cut 5 bases from V and 4 bases from J, with 6 bases between. CDR3 protein: CASSQTGANVLTF. CDR3 bases: TGTGCCAGTAGTCAGACAGGGGCCAACGTCCTGACTTTC.

The rearrangement joins TRBV7-3 to TRBJ1-1; tentative D call: TRBD1 (5 bases). V gave up 2 bases and J gave up 3 bases, with 10 bases separating them. The CDR3 extends over 14 amino acids. In germline, CDR1 is SGHTA, CDR2 FQGTGA. CDR3 protein: CASSLGGGDTEAFF. DNA for the CDR3: TGTGCCAGCAGCTTAGGAGGAGGGGACACTGAAGCTTTCTTT.

The rearrangement links TRBV7-9 to TRBJ1-6, with D uncertain. Germline V gene sequence: CDR1 SEHNR, CDR2 FQNEAQ (reference sequence). V dropped 4 bases and J dropped 7 bases, with 14 bases sitting between them. The CDR3 spans 15 residues. The CDR3 protein is CASSSRDTPNSPLHF. The CDR3 DNA reads as TGTGCCAGCAGCTCGCGTGACACTCCGAATTCACCCCTCCACTTT.

V and J are TRBV13 and TRBJ2-1, with 8 nucleotides matching TRBD1. CDR3 length equals 16 residues. Germline V gives CDR1 PRHDT, CDR2 FYEKMQ (reference sequence). The V gene end was trimmed by 4 bases and the J gene end by 5 bases; junction bases not matched to a gene: 10. In DNA, the CDR3 is TGTGCCAGCAGCTCCCCAGGGGGCAATTGGGACAATGAGCAGTTCTTC. Translated: CASSSPGGNWDNEQFF.

The chain couples TRBV29-1 to TRBJ2-1; 11 nucleotides line up with TRBD2. The V gene end was trimmed by 1 base and the J gene end by 0 bases; junction bases not matched to a gene: 8. Looked up from germline, CDR1 is SQVTM and CDR2 is ANQGSEA. The CDR3 has 18 residues. CDR3 DNA sequence: TGCAGCGTTGAAGGGACCGGGACTAGCGGAACCTCCTACAATGAGCAGTTCTTC. This codes for CSVEGTGTSGTSYNEQFF.

V is TRBV11-2 and J is TRBJ2-1; 10 bases match TRBD2. V gave up 1 base and J gave up 5 bases; unmatched junction bases: 5. The CDR3 length is 16 residues. The V gene's germline CDR1 is SGHAT and CDR2 FQNNGV. The CDR3 protein is CASSLVPSGGHNEQFF. CDR3 DNA: TGTGCCAGCAGCTTAGTTCCTAGCGGGGGACACAATGAGCAGTTCTTC.

V usage is TRBV28 and J usage is TRBJ1-3; D is perhaps TRBD1 (6 bases). CDR1 MDHEN and CDR2 SYDVKM come from the germline V gene. Trimming cost V 5 bases and J 1 base, with 12 bases left between them. The CDR3 is made up of 15 amino acids. CDR3 in DNA: TGTGCCAGCAGTCCACAGGGTTCGTCTGGAAACACCATATATTTT. It encodes CASSPQGSSGNTIYF.

The J gene is TRBJ2-2, the V gene TRBV7-3; unclear D gene. CDR1 SGHTA and CDR2 FQGTGA come from the germline V gene. The CDR3 sequence is 12 residues long. Trimming cost V 6 bases and J 3 bases, with 5 bases left between them. This CDR3 reads CASSHDTGELFF. CDR3 DNA: TGTGCCAGCAGTCATGACACCGGGGAGCTGTTTTTT.

The chain carries TRBV12-3 or TRBV12-4 and TRBJ1-6; D unresolved. V shed 3 bases and J shed 6 bases, with 3 bases lying between them. This CDR3 contains 12 residues. In nucleotides, the CDR3 is TGTGCCAGCAGTTTCAGTAATTCACCCCTCCACTTT. Amino acid sequence: CASSFSNSPLHF.

V and J are TRBV25-1 and TRBJ1-1, with D uncertain. V was cut by 1 base and J by 1 base, with 10 bases left in between. The CDR3 is 15 residues long. Germline values: CDR1 MGHDK, CDR2 SYGVNS. This CDR3 reads CASSESGPANTEAFF. DNA of the CDR3: TGTGCCAGCAGTGAATCTGGGCCTGCGAACACTGAAGCTTTCTTT. The variable domain in full, completed from reference TRBV25-1 and TRBJ1-1, reads EADIYQTPRYLVIGTGKKITLECSQTMGHDKMYWYQQDPGMELHLIHYSYGVNSTEKGDLSSESTVSRIRTEHFPLTLESARPSHTSQYLCASSESGPANTEAFFGQGTRLTVV.

CDR3 sequence (DNA): TGTGCCAGCAGTTCGACTTCGAGCTCCTACAATGAGCAGTTCTTC. This sequence encodes CASSSTSSSYNEQFF. The chain couples TRBV7-8 to TRBJ2-1; D unresolved. The CDR3 is made up of 15 amino acids. Looked up from germline, CDR1 is SGHVS and CDR2 is FQNEAQ. Deletions cut 6 bases from V and 0 bases from J, with 12 bases between.

This clone was counted a few times. The rearrangement uses TRBV5-5 and TRBJ1-5; D unclear. The V end lost 1 base, the J end lost 7 bases, and 12 bases lay between the germline ends. This CDR3 is built from 14 residues. Germline loops: CDR1 SGHKS, CDR2 YYEKEE (reference sequence). The CDR3 sequence: CASSLYSGLQPQHF. For the CDR3, the DNA is TGTGCCAGCAGCTTGTACAGCGGGTTGCAGCCCCAGCATTTT. Complete variable domain (other parts from reference TRBV5-5 and TRBJ1-5): DAGVTQSPTHLIKTRGQQVTLRCSPISGHKSVSWYQQVLGQGPQFIFQYYEKEERGRGNFPDRFSARQFPNYSSELNVNALLLGDSALYLCASSLYSGLQPQHFGDGTRLSIL.

The chain is built from TRBV28 and TRBJ2-5; 7 bases fit TRBD2. The J segment lost 1 base and the V segment lost 4 bases, leaving 9 bases of the junction unmatched. This CDR3 has 16 amino acids. Per germline, CDR1 MDHEN and CDR2 SYDVKM. CDR3 region: CASSSYRDYSQETQYF. The CDR3 DNA is TGTGCCAGCAGTTCGTACCGGGACTACTCCCAAGAGACCCAGTACTTC.

The V call is TRBV9, the J call TRBJ1-1; 9 positions match TRBD1. Trimming cost V 0 bases and J 7 bases; bases outside gene matches: 19. The CDR3 has 19 residues. Germline values: CDR1 SGDLS, CDR2 YYNGEE. As DNA, the CDR3 is TGTGCCAGCAGCGTAGGGTATGCGGGTTCGGGGACAGGGACAGGTGAAGCTTTCTTT. Protein sequence: CASSVGYAGSGTGTGEAFF.

The chain employs TRBV5-6 and TRBJ1-2, with TRBD1 matching over 7 bases. CDR3 length: 13 residues. Germline assignment: CDR1 SGHDT and CDR2 YYEEEE. V trimming: 4 bases; J trimming: 6 bases; junction bases outside the gene matches: 6. CDR3 in DNA: TGTGCCAGCAGCGAACAGGGGATGGATGGCTACACCTTC. This gives the protein CASSEQGMDGYTF.

This clone showed up just once. The rearrangement links TRBV27 to TRBJ1-2, with 7 bases lining up with TRBD1. The CDR3 loop spans 14 amino acids. Germline V CDR1 and CDR2: MNHEY, SMNVEV (reference sequence). Trimming removed 4 bases from V and 7 bases from J; junction bases left unmatched: 9. The CDR3 DNA reads as TGTGCCAGCAGTTCCGGGACAGCGACAGGTGGCTACACCTTC. It codes for CASSSGTATGGYTF.